This T cell receptor (beta chain) is drawn from a study of blood T cell repertoires in COVID-19. Across the whole study: The cDNA or gDNA used as material had been derived from T cells, B-cell-depleted T cells, or PBMCs.

Method: immunoSEQ multiplex PCR; TCRdb's copy keeps in-frame clones and lacks some. The top ten clones hold under 7% of a sample with roughly 150,000 clones, approximately 85% of them seen once. This clone has more than one count but fewer than ten. The CDR3 sequence is 15 residues long. Trimming shortened V by 7 bases and J by 3 bases, and 16 bases separated the two germline ends. Germline V CDR1 and CDR2: MNHEY, SVGAGI. Sequenced sample: peripheral blood. This chain joins TRBV6-5 and TRBJ1-5; D not resolved. The sequence was collected from a woman aged 50 to 60 with COVID-19, enrolled during active disease. DNA for the CDR3: TGTGCCAGCAATCGAGAGGGCATCCTCAATCAGCCCCAGCATTTT. Residues: CASNREGILNQPQHF.